This T cell receptor beta chain is from a study of post-analysis software for immune sequencing data. Findings and limits, study-wide: TRBV5-6, TRBV5-1 and TRBV20-1 belonged to a set of about five TRBV segments that were more frequent in patients than controls. Significantly decreased normalized Chao1 diversity was recorded for multiple sclerosis patients relative to controls. Samples prepared in the same batch strongly co-clustered by F measure.

Comment on this clonotype: Antigen: not known.

cDNA libraries of TCR beta carried unique molecular identifiers. cDNA molecules numbering roughly 0.5 million came from approximately 0.91 to 9.4 million T cells. TCRdb called the PCR reads again in MiXCR, with one record for every CDR3 protein. Here the sample spans around 710,000 distinct CDR3 sequences, roughly 50% being singletons. Germline V gene data show CDR1 as DFQATT and CDR2 as SNEGSKA (reference sequence). After removal of 8 bases from V and 4 bases from J, the junction contained 15 bases not matched to a gene. The CDR3 is 16 amino acids. Material for sequencing was blood. The chain has TRBV20-1 and TRBJ2-3; 10 bases map to TRBD2. The sequence was collected from a girl aged 10 to 17 with multiple sclerosis. The CDR3 nucleotides read TGCAGTTCTATCCCTGGGCTAGCGGGAGTCGCAGATACGCAGTATTTT. This codes for CSSIPGLAGVADTQYF.